This TCR beta chain comes out of a study of vaccination effects on CD4 cells after COVID-19. General study results and limits: Common cold coronavirus cross-reactivity was shown by only 1 of 255 vaccine-induced clones in healthy vaccinees.

Antigen-specific CD4+ T cells were first expanded with viral peptide pools by the ViraFEST assay and only then sequenced. Culture lasted about nine days before CD4+ T cell isolation. The participants, recipients of two vaccine doses, got either BNT162b2 or mRNA-1273. The vaccine recipients had no prior SARS-CoV-2 infection, with negative nucleocapsid antibodies. The CDR3 is 15 residues long. TCRdb's copy holds only in-frame clones and misses some; the assay was immunoSEQ multiplex PCR. The table records 30,000 or so clones, around 70% of them present only once. Notes on this clone: Antigen: not known.

The chain combines TRBV21-1 with TRBJ2-4; the D call of TRBD1 is as the table states it, not checked on the DNA. TRBV21-1 is recorded as a pseudogene. The origin of this receptor is a human donor who received a COVID-19 vaccine. The sequenced sample was CD4+ T cells from PBMCs cultured with HCoV-NL63 spike peptides, obtained after COVID-19 vaccination. CDR3 DNA sequence: TGTGCCAGCAGCAAATCAAAGGACAGGAAAAACATTCAGTACTTC. It yields the protein CASSKSKDRKNIQYF.